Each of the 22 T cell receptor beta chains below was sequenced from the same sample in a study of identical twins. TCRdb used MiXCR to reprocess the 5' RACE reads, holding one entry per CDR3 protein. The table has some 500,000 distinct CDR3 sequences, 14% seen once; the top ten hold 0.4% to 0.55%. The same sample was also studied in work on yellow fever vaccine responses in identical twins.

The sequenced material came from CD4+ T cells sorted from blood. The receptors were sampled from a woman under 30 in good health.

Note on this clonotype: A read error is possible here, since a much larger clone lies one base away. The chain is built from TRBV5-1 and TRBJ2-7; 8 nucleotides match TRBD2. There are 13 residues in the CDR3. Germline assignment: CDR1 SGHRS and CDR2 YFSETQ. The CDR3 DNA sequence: TGCTCCAGCAGGGTAAGCGGGGGATACGAGCAGTACTTC. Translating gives CSSRVSGGYEQYF.

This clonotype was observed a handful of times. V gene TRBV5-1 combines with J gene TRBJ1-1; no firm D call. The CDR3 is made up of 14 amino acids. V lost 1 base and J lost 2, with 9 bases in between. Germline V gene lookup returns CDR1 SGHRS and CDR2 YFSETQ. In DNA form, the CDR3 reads TGCGCCAGCAGCTTGTCGGCGGGCAACACTGAAGCTTTCTTT. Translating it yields CASSLSAGNTEAFF.

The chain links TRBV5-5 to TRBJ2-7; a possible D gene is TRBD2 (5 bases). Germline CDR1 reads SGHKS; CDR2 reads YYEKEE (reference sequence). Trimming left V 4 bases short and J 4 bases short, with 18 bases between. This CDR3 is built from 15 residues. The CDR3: CASSHDSETGYEQYF. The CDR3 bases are TGTGCCAGCAGCCATGACTCCGAGACGGGGTACGAGCAGTACTTC.

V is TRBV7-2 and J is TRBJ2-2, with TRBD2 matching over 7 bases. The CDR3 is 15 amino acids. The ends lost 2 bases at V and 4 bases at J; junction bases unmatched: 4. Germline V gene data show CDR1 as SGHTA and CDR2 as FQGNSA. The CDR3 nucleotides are TGTGCCAGCAGCTTACGAGGCGGGAGCACCGGGGAGCTGTTTTTT. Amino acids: CASSLRGGSTGELFF.

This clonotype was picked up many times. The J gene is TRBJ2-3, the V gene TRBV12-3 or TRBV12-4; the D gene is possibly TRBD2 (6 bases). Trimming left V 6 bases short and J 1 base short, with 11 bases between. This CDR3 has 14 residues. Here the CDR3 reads CASRRDLGTDTQYF. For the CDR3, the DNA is TGTGCCAGCAGGCGGGACCTCGGCACAGATACGCAGTATTTT.

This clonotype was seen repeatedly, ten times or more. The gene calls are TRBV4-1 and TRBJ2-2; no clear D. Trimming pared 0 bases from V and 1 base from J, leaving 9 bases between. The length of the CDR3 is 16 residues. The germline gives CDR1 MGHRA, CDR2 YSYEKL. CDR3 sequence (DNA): TGCGCCAGCAGCCAAGAATGGGTCCTGAACACCGGGGAGCTGTTTTTT. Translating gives CASSQEWVLNTGELFF.

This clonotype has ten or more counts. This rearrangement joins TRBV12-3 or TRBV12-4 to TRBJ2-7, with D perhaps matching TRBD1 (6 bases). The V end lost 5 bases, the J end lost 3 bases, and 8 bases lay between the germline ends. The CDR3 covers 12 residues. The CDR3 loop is CASSEQGYEQYF. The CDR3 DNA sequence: TGTGCCAGCAGTGAACAGGGCTACGAGCAGTACTTC.

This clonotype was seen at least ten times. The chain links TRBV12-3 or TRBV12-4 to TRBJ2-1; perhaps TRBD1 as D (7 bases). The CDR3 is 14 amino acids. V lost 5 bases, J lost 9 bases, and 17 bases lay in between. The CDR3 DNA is TGTGCCAGCAGTGGAAGACAGGGACTGGGTGAGCAGTTCTTC. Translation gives CASSGRQGLGEQFF.

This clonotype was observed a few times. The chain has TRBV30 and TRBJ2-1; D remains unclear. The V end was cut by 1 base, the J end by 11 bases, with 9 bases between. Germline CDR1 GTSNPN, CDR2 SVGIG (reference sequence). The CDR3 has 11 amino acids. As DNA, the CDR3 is TGTGCCTGGAGTGGTGGTGGGAAGCAGTTCTTC. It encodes CAWSGGGKQFF.

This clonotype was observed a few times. CDR3 sequence (DNA): TGCAGCGTTGAGGAACGCAGCTCCTACGAGCAGTACTTC. Its protein product is CSVEERSSYEQYF. This chain links TRBV29-1 with TRBJ2-7; no firm D call. The length of the CDR3 is 13 residues. The V gene lost 3 bases and the J gene lost 0 bases, with 9 bases spanning the gap. Germline CDR1 reads SQVTM; CDR2 reads ANQGSEA.

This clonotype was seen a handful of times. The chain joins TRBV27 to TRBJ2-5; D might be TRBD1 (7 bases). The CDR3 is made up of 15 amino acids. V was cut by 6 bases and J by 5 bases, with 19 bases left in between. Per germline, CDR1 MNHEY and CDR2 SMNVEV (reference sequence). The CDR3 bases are TGTGCCAGCAGCCCTTACAGGGGAGGAGGGGAGACCCAGTACTTC. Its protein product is CASSPYRGGGETQYF.

CDR3 bases: TGTGCCAGCAGTTTAGCGAGGGGGAACCAGTACTTC. Protein product: CASSLARGNQYF. The chain has TRBV12-3 or TRBV12-4 and TRBJ2-5, with a tentative D call TRBD1 (6 bases). The CDR3 contains 12 residues. Trimming stripped 0 bases from V and 10 bases from J, with 9 bases between.

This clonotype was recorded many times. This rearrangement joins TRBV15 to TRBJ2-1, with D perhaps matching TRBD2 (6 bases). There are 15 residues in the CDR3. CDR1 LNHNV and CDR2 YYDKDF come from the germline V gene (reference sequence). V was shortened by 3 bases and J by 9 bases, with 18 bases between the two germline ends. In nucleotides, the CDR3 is TGTGCCACCAGCAGGACTAGGGAGCGGGCGGGTGAGCAGTTCTTC. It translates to CATSRTRERAGEQFF.

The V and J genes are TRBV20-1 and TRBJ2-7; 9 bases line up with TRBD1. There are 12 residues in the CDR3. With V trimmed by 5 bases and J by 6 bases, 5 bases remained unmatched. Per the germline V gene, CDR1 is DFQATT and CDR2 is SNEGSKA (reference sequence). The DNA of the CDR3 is TGCAGTGCTGCCACAGGGGGCCCCGAGCAGTACTTC. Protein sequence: CSAATGGPEQYF.

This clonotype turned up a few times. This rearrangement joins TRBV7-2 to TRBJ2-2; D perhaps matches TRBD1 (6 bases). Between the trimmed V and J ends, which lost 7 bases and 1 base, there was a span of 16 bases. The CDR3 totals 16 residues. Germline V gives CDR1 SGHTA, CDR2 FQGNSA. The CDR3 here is CASTLTGTKNTGELFF. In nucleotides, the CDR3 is TGTGCCAGCACCTTGACCGGGACAAAGAACACCGGGGAGCTGTTTTTT.

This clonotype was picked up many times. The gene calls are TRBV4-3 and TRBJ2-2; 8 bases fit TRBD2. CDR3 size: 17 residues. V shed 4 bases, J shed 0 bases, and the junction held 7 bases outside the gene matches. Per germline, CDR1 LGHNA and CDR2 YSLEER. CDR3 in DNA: TGCGCCAGCAGCCGAGGTACTAGCGGTGCGAACACCGGGGAGCTGTTTTTT. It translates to CASSRGTSGANTGELFF.

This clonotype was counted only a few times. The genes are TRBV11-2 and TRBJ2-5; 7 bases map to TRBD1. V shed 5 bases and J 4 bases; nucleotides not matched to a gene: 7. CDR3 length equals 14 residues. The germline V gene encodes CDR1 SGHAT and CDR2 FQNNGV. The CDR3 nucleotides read TGTGCCAGCAGCCTGTTGACAGGGCCAGAGACCCAGTACTTC. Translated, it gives CASSLLTGPETQYF.

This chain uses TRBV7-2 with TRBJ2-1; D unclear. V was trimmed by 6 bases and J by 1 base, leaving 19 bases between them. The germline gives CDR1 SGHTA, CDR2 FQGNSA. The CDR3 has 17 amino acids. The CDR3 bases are TGTGCCAGCAGTGGAACCAATCTTCTAGTTTCCTACAATGAGCAGTTCTTC. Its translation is CASSGTNLLVSYNEQFF. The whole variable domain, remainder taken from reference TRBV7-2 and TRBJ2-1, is GAGVSQSPSNKVTEKGKDVELRCDPISGHTALYWYRQSLGQGLEFLIYFQGNSAPDKSGLPSDRFSAERTGGSVSTLTIQRTQQEDSAVYLCASSGTNLLVSYNEQFFGPGTRLTVL.

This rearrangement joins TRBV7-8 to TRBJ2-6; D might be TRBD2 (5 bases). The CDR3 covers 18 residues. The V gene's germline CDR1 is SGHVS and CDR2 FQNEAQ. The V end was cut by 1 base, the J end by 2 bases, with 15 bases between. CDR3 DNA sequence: TGTGCCAGCAGCTTAGGGCGGGTTGGTTCAGCTGGGGCCAACGTCCTGACTTTC. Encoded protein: CASSLGRVGSAGANVLTF.

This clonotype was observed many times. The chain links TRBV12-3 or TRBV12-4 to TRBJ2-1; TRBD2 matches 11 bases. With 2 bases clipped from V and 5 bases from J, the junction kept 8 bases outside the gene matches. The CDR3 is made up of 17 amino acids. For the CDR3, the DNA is TGTGCCAGCAGTTTAAGGCAACTAGCGGGGGAGAACAATGAGCAGTTCTTC. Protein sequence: CASSLRQLAGENNEQFF.

CDR3: CASSFRTETQYF. The CDR3 region has the DNA TGTGCCAGCAGTTTCAGGACAGAGACCCAGTACTTC. The rearrangement joins TRBV12-3 or TRBV12-4 to TRBJ2-5, with D hard to call. V lost 3 bases, J lost 4 bases, and 6 bases lay in between. The CDR3 has 12 residues.

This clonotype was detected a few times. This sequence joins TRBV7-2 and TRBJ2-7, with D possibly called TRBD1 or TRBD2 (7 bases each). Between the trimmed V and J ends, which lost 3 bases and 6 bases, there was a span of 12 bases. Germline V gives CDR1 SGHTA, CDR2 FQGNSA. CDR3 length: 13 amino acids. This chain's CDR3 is CASSLARGGEQYF. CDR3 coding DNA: TGTGCCAGCAGCTTGGCCAGGGGGGGCGAGCAGTACTTC.